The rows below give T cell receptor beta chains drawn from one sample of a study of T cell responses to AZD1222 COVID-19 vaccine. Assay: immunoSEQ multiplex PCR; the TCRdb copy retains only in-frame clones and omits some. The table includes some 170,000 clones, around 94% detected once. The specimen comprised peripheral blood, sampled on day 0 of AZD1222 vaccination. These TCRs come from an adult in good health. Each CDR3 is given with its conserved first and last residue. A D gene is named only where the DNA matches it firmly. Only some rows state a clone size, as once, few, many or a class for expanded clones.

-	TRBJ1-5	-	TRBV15	CATSTSRGGRQPQHF	TGTGCCACCAGCACCTCGCGGGGAGGACGTCAGCCCCAGCATTTT
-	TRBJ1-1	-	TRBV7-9	CASSLLGVTEAFF	TGTGCCAGCAGCTTATTGGGCGTGACTGAAGCTTTCTTT
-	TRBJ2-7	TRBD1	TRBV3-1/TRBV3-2	CASSPGQGLMSYEQYF	TGTGCCAGCAGCCCCGGACAGGGGCTTATGTCCTACGAGCAGTACTTC
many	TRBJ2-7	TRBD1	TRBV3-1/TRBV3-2	CASSQSGTGGWKQYF	TGTGCCAGCAGCCAATCCGGGACAGGGGGCTGGAAGCAGTACTTC
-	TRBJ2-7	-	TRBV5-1	CASSVPMGRFDEQYF	TGCGCCAGCAGCGTACCAATGGGACGCTTCGACGAGCAGTACTTC
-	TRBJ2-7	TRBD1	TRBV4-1	CASSYGQGVYEQYF	TGCGCCAGCAGCTATGGACAGGGGGTGTACGAGCAGTACTTC
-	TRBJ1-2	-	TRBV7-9	CASSYARHYGYTF	TGTGCCAGCAGCTATGCCAGACACTATGGCTACACCTTC
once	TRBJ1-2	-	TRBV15	CATSRDPGSSYGYTF	TGTGCCACCAGCAGAGATCCCGGGAGTTCCTATGGCTACACCTTC
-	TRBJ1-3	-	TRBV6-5	CASKGSGNTIYF	TGTGCCAGCAAAGGGTCCGGAAACACCATATATTTT
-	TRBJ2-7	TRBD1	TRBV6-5	CASREMTGHEQYF	TGTGCCAGCAGGGAGATGACAGGGCACGAGCAGTACTTC
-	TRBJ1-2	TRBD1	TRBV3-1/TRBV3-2	CASSHNVQGQGYTF	TGTGCCAGCAGCCATAACGTACAGGGGCAGGGCTACACCTTC
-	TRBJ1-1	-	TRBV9	CASSAGQLNTEAFF	TGTGCCAGCAGCGCCGGACAGCTGAACACTGAAGCTTTCTTT
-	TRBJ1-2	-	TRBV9	CASSNPHNYGYTF	TGTGCCAGCAGTAACCCACACAACTATGGCTACACCTTC
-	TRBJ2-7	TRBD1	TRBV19	CASSTPGQGYYEQYF	TGTGCCAGTAGTACCCCGGGACAGGGGTATTACGAGCAGTACTTC
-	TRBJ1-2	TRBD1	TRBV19	CASSIIGQGAYTRYGYTF	TGTGCCAGTAGTATCATCGGGCAGGGGGCCTATACACGATATGGCTACACCTTC
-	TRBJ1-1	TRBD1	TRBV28	CASRPGGSNTEAFF	TGTGCCAGCAGACCAGGGGGTTCAAACACTGAAGCTTTCTTT
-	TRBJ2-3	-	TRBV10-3	CAISDEGGGVTDTQYF	TGTGCCATCAGTGATGAGGGGGGAGGGGTCACAGATACGCAGTATTTT
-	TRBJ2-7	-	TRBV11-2	CASRAGAYEQYF	TGTGCCAGCCGGGCAGGTGCCTACGAGCAGTACTTC
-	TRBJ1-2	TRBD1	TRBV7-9	CASSLADGQGASGYTF	TGTGCCAGCAGCTTAGCGGACGGACAGGGGGCTAGTGGCTACACCTTC
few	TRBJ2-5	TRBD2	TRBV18	CASSPGRRGEETQYF	TGTGCCAGCTCACCGGGACGCCGGGGGGAAGAGACCCAGTACTTC
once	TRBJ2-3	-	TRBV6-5	CASSYSSGEFTDTQYF	TGTGCCAGCAGTTACTCTAGCGGTGAATTCACAGATACGCAGTATTTT
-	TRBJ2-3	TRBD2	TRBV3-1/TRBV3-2	CASSQAMPGTSVTDTQYF	TGTGCCAGCAGCCAAGCGATGCCCGGGACTAGCGTAACAGATACGCAGTATTTT
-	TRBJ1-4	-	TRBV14	CASSQGAWGTTNEKLFF	TGTGCCAGCAGCCAAGGGGCGTGGGGAACAACTAATGAAAAACTGTTTTTT